Sequencing of this T cell receptor beta chain was carried out in a study of blood T cell repertoires in COVID-19. Study-wide context: Sites in the United States, Italy and Spain provided acute and convalescent COVID-19 samples. T cells, B-cell-depleted T cells, or PBMCs supplied cDNA or gDNA.

The CDR3 runs 18 residues. The trim removed 1 base at V and 2 bases at J, leaving 11 bases unmatched. Germline lookup yields CDR1 LNHDA and CDR2 SQIVND (reference sequence). TCRdb keeps only in-frame clones here, not all; method: immunoSEQ multiplex PCR. The repertoire includes 90,000 to 120,000 clones, over 75% of them detected once, and approximately 29% sits in the top ten. What was sequenced was peripheral blood. The receptor's source is a woman older than 75 with acute or convalescent COVID-19. The chain recombines TRBV19 with TRBJ2-3, with 8 bases aligning to TRBD1. CDR3 in DNA: TGTGCCAGTAGTATAGCCGCAGGGGGCTCGATCAACACAGATACGCAGTATTTT. Translated: CASSIAAGGSINTDTQYF.